This is a list of T cell receptor beta chains from one sample in a study of OX40 agonist ivuxolimab in advanced cancers. TCRdb keeps only in-frame clones here, not all; method: immunoSEQ multiplex PCR. The table shows under 55,000 clones, with about 89% occurring only once. Sample: CD4+ or CD8+ T cells sorted from blood, taken in a trial of the OX40 agonist ivuxolimab. The receptor source for this set is an adult with an advanced solid tumor such as melanoma, head and neck, liver or kidney cancer. Each CDR3 is given with its conserved first and last residue. Fields, in order: CDR3 length, V gene, clone size, D gene, J gene, CDR3 protein, CDR3 DNA. A D gene is named only where the DNA matches it firmly. Some rows mark clone size as missing; the rest say once, few, many or name a class of expanded clone.

>13|TRBV27|-|-|TRBJ1-1
CASSLLGDTEAFF
TGTGCCAGCAGTTTACTGGGGGACACTGAAGCTTTCTTT
>12|TRBV7-9|-|-|TRBJ1-5
CASSLKGQPQHF
TGTGCCAGCAGCTTAAAGGGTCAGCCCCAGCATTTT
>13|TRBV5-1|-|-|TRBJ1-3
CASSLDSGNTIYF
TGCGCCAGCAGCTTGGACTCTGGAAACACCATATATTTT
>15|TRBV2|-|TRBD1|TRBJ2-1
CASRDGQGNYNEQFF
TGTGCCAGCAGAGATGGACAGGGAAATTACAATGAGCAGTTCTTC
>12|TRBV9|-|-|TRBJ1-1
CASSVWDTEAFF
TGTGCCAGCAGCGTTTGGGACACTGAAGCTTTCTTT
>16|TRBV4-1|-|-|TRBJ2-5
CASSPLPPRSQETQYF
TGCGCCAGCAGCCCATTGCCCCCACGATCCCAAGAGACCCAGTACTTC
>15|TRBV6-5|once|-|TRBJ1-1
CASSYRTEANTEAFF
TGTGCCAGCAGTTACCGGACAGAGGCGAACACTGAAGCTTTCTTT
>15|TRBV6-1|-|-|TRBJ1-5
CASSERMYSNQPQHF
TGTGCCAGCAGTGAACGGATGTATAGCAATCAGCCCCAGCATTTT
>14|TRBV4-1|-|-|TRBJ2-2
CASSQFLAGGELFF
TGCGCCAGCAGCCAATTTCTAGCTGGCGGGGAGCTGTTTTTT
>14|TRBV6-5|-|TRBD1|TRBJ1-2
CASRDREALYGYTF
TGTGCCAGCCGGGACAGGGAGGCTCTATATGGCTACACCTTC
>15|TRBV4-1|once|-|TRBJ1-2
CASSQDQEDNYGYTF
TGCGCCAGCAGCCAAGATCAGGAGGACAACTATGGCTACACCTTC
>11|TRBV15|-|-|TRBJ1-3
CATGGGNTIYF
TGTGCCACCGGAGGGGGAAACACCATATATTTT
>14|TRBV4-1|few|-|TRBJ2-7
CASSQSGTFYEQYF
TGCGCCAGCAGCCAGTCCGGGACATTCTACGAGCAGTACTTC
>14|TRBV27|-|-|TRBJ2-1
CASRPGISYNEQFF
TGTGCCAGCAGGCCGGGAATTTCCTACAATGAGCAGTTCTTC
>11|TRBV9|few|-|TRBJ1-3
CASSSGNTIYF
TGTGCCAGCAGCTCTGGAAACACCATATATTTT
>12|TRBV9|-|TRBD1|TRBJ1-1
CASSGDRAAAFF
TGTGCCAGCAGCGGCGACAGGGCGGCGGCTTTCTTT
>14|TRBV15|once|-|TRBJ1-2
CATSPRQANYGYTF
TGTGCCACCAGCCCCAGACAGGCAAACTATGGCTACACCTTC
>12|TRBV27|-|-|TRBJ2-7
CAIGPTSYEQYF
TGTGCCATCGGTCCTACAAGCTACGAGCAGTACTTC
>15|TRBV2|-|-|TRBJ1-2
CANPVRAGANYGYTF
TGTGCCAACCCCGTTCGTGCGGGAGCTAACTATGGCTACACCTTC
>13|TRBV19|-|-|TRBJ2-2
CATLGVPTGELFF
TGTGCCACCCTAGGGGTGCCCACCGGGGAGCTGTTTTTT
>15|TRBV5-4|-|-|TRBJ2-7
CASSSNPDLPYEQYF
TGTGCCAGCAGCTCAAACCCCGACTTACCCTACGAGCAGTACTTC
>15|TRBV13|-|-|TRBJ2-1
CASSLAQIRYNEQFF
TGTGCCAGCAGCCTCGCCCAGATCCGATACAATGAGCAGTTCTTC
>14|TRBV18|few|-|TRBJ1-5
CASSSGPSNQPQHF
TGTGCCAGCTCCTCCGGACCTAGCAATCAGCCCCAGCATTTT
>14|TRBV2|-|TRBD2|TRBJ2-5
CASSATSGGWEQYF
TGTGCCAGCAGTGCAACTAGCGGGGGTTGGGAGCAGTACTTC
>13|TRBV7-6|-|-|TRBJ2-5
CASSLRRGETQYF
TGTGCCAGCAGCTTAAGAAGGGGAGAGACCCAGTACTTC